A selection of T cell receptor beta chains follows, all from one sample in a study of human T cells and chemical hapten exposure. In TCRdb, the RACE reads were re-called with MiXCR into one record per CDR3 protein. The data show under 450,000 distinct CDR3 sequences, 4% to 5.5% seen once. This specimen consisted of whole blood, obtained in connection with sensitization to the hapten diphenylcyclopropenone (DPC). Receptors were obtained from a woman aged 50 to 65 with alopecia areata. Some clones in this sample may be carry-over from other donors' samples. The CDR3 runs from the conserved cysteine through the conserved F or W. A D gene is named only where the DNA matches it firmly. The size of a clone is reported for some rows only, either as once, few or many, or as a class for expanded clones.

TRBJ2-1	.	few	TRBV6-2/TRBV6-3	CASSAGQRYNEQFF	TGTGCCAGCAGTGCGGGACAGAGATACAATGAGCAGTTCTTC
TRBJ2-3	.	many	TRBV5-1	CASSPEGGLSSSTDTQYF	TGCGCCAGCAGCCCGGAGGGGGGCCTAAGCTCTTCCACAGATACGCAGTATTTT
TRBJ1-2	TRBD1	.	TRBV5-1	CASSSSGQGGTYGYTF	TGCGCCAGCAGCTCCTCGGGACAGGGGGGAACCTATGGCTACACCTTC
TRBJ2-7	TRBD2	many	TRBV7-6	CASSKTSGTYEQYF	TGTGCCAGCAGCAAAACTAGCGGCACCTACGAGCAGTACTTC
TRBJ2-2	.	many	TRBV11-2	CASSLAIGANTGELFF	TGTGCCAGCAGCTTAGCGATAGGCGCGAACACCGGGGAGCTGTTTTTT
TRBJ2-3	.	few	TRBV12-3/TRBV12-4	CASSLDGLGEDTQYF	TGTGCCAGCAGTTTAGATGGACTCGGGGAGGATACGCAGTATTTT
TRBJ2-1	.	.	TRBV2	CASSEETSYNEQFF	TGTGCCAGCAGTGAAGAGACTAGTTACAATGAGCAGTTCTTC
TRBJ1-1	.	.	TRBV6-5	CASLPPPFLENTEPFF	TGTGCCAGCCTGCCCCCGCCATTCCTTGAGAACACTGAACCTTTCTTT
TRBJ1-2	.	.	TRBV20-1	CSAARDGANYGYTF	TGCAGTGCTGCCCGGGACGGTGCTAACTATGGCTACACCTTC
TRBJ1-5	.	few	TRBV21-1	CAHGGNQPQHF	TGTGCCCACGGGGGAAATCAGCCCCAGCATTTT
TRBJ2-1	.	few	TRBV30	CAWSVGSPSYNEQFF	TGTGCCTGGAGTGTAGGGTCCCCCTCCTACAATGAGCAGTTCTTC
TRBJ2-7	.	few	TRBV9	CASSVGDAYEQYF	TGTGCCAGCAGCGTCGGGGACGCCTACGAGCAGTACTTC
TRBJ2-2	.	.	TRBV13	CASSLLVHTGELFF	TGTGCCAGCAGCTTACTAGTGCACACCGGGGAGCTGTTTTTT
TRBJ1-3	.	many	TRBV28	CASRHNRVPGNTIYF	TGTGCCAGCAGGCACAACAGGGTCCCTGGAAACACCATATATTTT
TRBJ2-7	TRBD1	many	TRBV7-9	CASSWGQAAVDEQYF	TGTGCCAGCAGCTGGGGACAGGCTGCCGTGGACGAGCAGTACTTC
TRBJ2-1	.	few	TRBV6-6	CASSYSNFQRVYYNEQFF	TGTGCCAGCAGTTACTCGAATTTCCAGCGGGTCTACTACAATGAGCAGTTCTTC
TRBJ1-5	TRBD1	.	TRBV4-1	CASSTRQGSGQPQHF	TGCGCCAGCAGCACGAGACAGGGGTCAGGTCAGCCCCAGCATTTT
TRBJ2-2	.	many	TRBV12-3/TRBV12-4	CASSRQLTGELFF	TGTGCCAGCAGTCGCCAGCTAACCGGGGAGCTGTTTTTT
TRBJ2-2	.	.	TRBV20-1	CSARDVLKTGELFF	TGCAGTGCTAGAGATGTCTTGAAAACCGGGGAGCTGTTTTTT
TRBJ2-1	TRBD1	many	TRBV18	CASSPRTGSYNEQFF	TGTGCCAGCTCACCAAGGACAGGCTCCTACAATGAGCAGTTCTTC
TRBJ1-6	.	.	TRBV12-3/TRBV12-4	CASSYREGSPLHF	TGTGCCAGCAGCTACAGGGAGGGCTCACCCCTCCACTTT
TRBJ2-3	TRBD2	many	TRBV7-8	CASRPLAGGTDTQYF	TGTGCCAGCAGGCCTTTAGCGGGGGGCACAGATACGCAGTATTTT
TRBJ1-5	.	few	TRBV6-5	CASRDPNGLNQPQHF	TGTGCCAGCAGGGACCCTAATGGGCTTAATCAGCCCCAGCATTTT
TRBJ1-4	.	many	TRBV28	CASSFASLEKLFF	TGTGCCAGCAGTTTCGCGAGTCTTGAAAAACTGTTTTTT
TRBJ2-3	TRBD2	few	TRBV10-3	CAISSLSGTSTDTQYF	TGTGCCATCAGTTCCTTGAGCGGGACTAGCACAGATACGCAGTATTTT
TRBJ2-3	TRBD2	.	TRBV6-1	CASSLHSGGRTDTQYF	TGTGCCAGCAGTCTCCATAGCGGGGGCCGCACAGATACGCAGTATTTT
TRBJ2-7	TRBD1	few	TRBV10-3	CAISEKGQGYEQYF	TGTGCCATCAGTGAGAAGGGACAGGGATACGAGCAGTACTTC
TRBJ1-1	.	many	TRBV6-5	CATKRAFMNTEAFF	TGTGCCACCAAGCGGGCTTTCATGAACACTGAAGCTTTCTTT
TRBJ2-7	TRBD1	many	TRBV10-2	CATGQPTYEQYF	TGCGCCACGGGACAGCCCACCTACGAGCAGTACTTC
TRBJ2-1	TRBD2	many	TRBV10-3	CAISEFAGTTLSDEQFF	TGTGCCATCAGTGAGTTCGCCGGGACTACCCTTTCGGATGAGCAGTTCTTC
TRBJ2-3	.	many	TRBV4-3	CASSQGASVVGTDTQYF	TGCGCCAGCAGCCAAGGGGCTAGCGTTGTGGGCACAGATACGCAGTATTTT
TRBJ1-4	.	many	TRBV4-1	CASSLAYPATNEKLFF	TGCGCCAGCAGCCTTGCCTACCCAGCAACTAATGAAAAACTGTTTTTT
TRBJ1-1	.	.	TRBV27	CASSFQQVSTEAFF	TGTGCCAGCAGTTTCCAACAGGTTAGCACTGAAGCTTTCTTT
TRBJ1-1	TRBD1	many	TRBV7-2	CASSDNVPGQGNTEAFF	TGTGCCAGCAGCGATAACGTCCCGGGACAGGGCAACACTGAAGCTTTCTTT
TRBJ1-5	TRBD1	few	TRBV24-1	CATSEDRGNNQPQHF	TGTGCCACCAGTGAAGACAGGGGCAACAATCAGCCCCAGCATTTT
TRBJ2-5	.	many	TRBV14	CASSQGHYETQYF	TGTGCCAGCAGCCAAGGACACTACGAGACCCAGTACTTC
TRBJ1-1	.	many	TRBV7-9	CASSLGGRAGTEAFF	TGTGCCAGCAGCTTAGGCGGCCGGGCGGGCACTGAAGCTTTCTTT
TRBJ2-1	TRBD2	many	TRBV5-1	CASSLASGGYNEQFF	TGCGCCAGCAGCTTGGCTAGCGGGGGCTACAATGAGCAGTTCTTC
TRBJ1-1	.	.	TRBV20-1	CSASRPGVTEAFF	TGCAGTGCTAGTCGCCCGGGAGTCACTGAAGCTTTCTTT
TRBJ2-7	.	few	TRBV10-3	CAISDPGTASYEQYF	TGTGCCATCAGTGACCCCGGGACGGCCTCCTACGAGCAGTACTTC
TRBJ2-5	.	few	TRBV14	CASSPMGETQYF	TGTGCCAGCAGCCCCATGGGGGAGACCCAGTACTTC
TRBJ2-3	.	.	TRBV10-3	CAISFAGTFTDTQYF	TGTGCCATCAGTTTTGCCGGGACTTTTACAGATACGCAGTATTTT
TRBJ1-5	TRBD1	many	TRBV12-3/TRBV12-4	CASSPGTDQPQHF	TGTGCCAGCAGTCCCGGGACAGATCAGCCCCAGCATTTT
TRBJ1-2	TRBD1	many	TRBV7-9	CASSFRGQENGYTF	TGTGCCAGCAGCTTTAGGGGACAGGAGAATGGCTACACCTTC
TRBJ2-1	.	many	TRBV20-1	CSAKRAYNEQFF	TGCAGTGCCAAGAGGGCTTACAATGAGCAGTTCTTC
TRBJ2-7	TRBD2	few	TRBV9	CASSASGAGAYEQYF	TGTGCCAGCAGCGCGTCCGGAGCGGGGGCGTACGAGCAGTACTTC